This T cell receptor (beta chain) emerged from a study of low-dose radiotherapy and immunotherapy resistance in tumors. Study overall: Every two weeks patients got nivolumab 240 mg flat dose, plus ipilimumab 1 mg/kg every six weeks, intravenously. Daily oral aspirin at 300 mg began on cycle 1 day 1 and lasted four cycles.

Covering alpha and beta chains, TRAV- and TRBV-specific primers were used for the first-strand cDNA. Amplification of TCRs used a constant-region primer and V-primer adapter for approximately 18 PCR cycles. MiXCR, run by TCRdb on the reads, gives a single entry per CDR3 protein. Seen here are 55,000 to 70,000 distinct CDR3 sequences, less than 25% observed once, and the top ten hold around 5%. The CDR3 is made up of 15 amino acids. The germline V gene encodes CDR1 SGHRS and CDR2 YFSETQ. With 5 bases removed from V and 8 bases from J, the gap between germline ends came to 20 bases. Documented time point: before trial treatment.

The specimen comprised PBMCs, sampled before treatment. The TCR was taken from a male donor with prostate cancer. The rearrangement uses TRBV5-1 and TRBJ2-1; D could derive from TRBD1 or TRBD2 (5 bases each). Written as DNA, the CDR3 is TGCGCCAGCAGTGATGAGGGGCCGGGGTTGGATGAGCAGTTCTTC. Its protein product is CASSDEGPGLDEQFF.